The rows below give T cell receptor delta chains drawn from one sample of a study of gamma-delta T cells after stem cell transplantation. TCRdb reanalysed the RT-PCR reads with CATT. The profile shows about 3,000 delta-chain clones, 8% to 9% of them singletons. The sequenced material came from gamma-delta T cells. These TCRs come from a human donor. It is not recorded whose cells these are; they may come from a transplant donor. Both conserved end residues are part of each CDR3. D genes are given only for firm matches. Clone size appears in some rows only: once, few, many, or a class for an expanded clone.

D gene | clone size | J gene | V gene | CDR3 DNA | CDR3 protein
TRDD3 | few | TRDJ1 | TRAV38-2/DV8 | TGTGCTTATAGGAGTACTGGGGGATGGGACACCGATAAACTCATCTTT | CAYRSTGGWDTDKLIF
TRDD3 | NA | TRDJ3 | TRDV2 | TGTGCCTGTGACACCGCGACTCTGGGGGTCGGCTCCTGGGACACCCGACAGATGTTTTTC | CACDTATLGVGSWDTRQMFF
TRDD3 | large | TRDJ1 | TRDV2 | TGTGCCTGTGCTGGGGGCCGCCGTTACACCGATAAACTCATCTTT | CACAGGRRYTDKLIF
TRDD3 | large | TRDJ3 | TRDV2 | TGTGCCTGTGACACCGGCTGGGGGAGCTCCTGGGACACCCGACAGATGTTTTTC | CACDTGWGSSWDTRQMFF
TRDD3 | NA | TRDJ1 | TRDV1 | TGTGCTCTTGGGGAACCGCCCTTCCAACCGGGGGATACGGCCGATAAACTCATCTTT | CALGEPPFQPGDTADKLIF
TRDD3 | few | TRDJ1 | TRDV1 | TGTGCTCTTGGGGAAAGAGTCTCGGCCTTCCAAATTTACTGGGGGCCAACACTAAACTACACCGATAAACTCATCTTT | CALGERVSAFQIYWGPTLNYTDKLIF
TRDD3 | medium-sized | TRDJ1 | TRDV1 | TGTGCTCTTGGGGAGTACTGGGGGACAACGTACACCGATAAACTCATCTTT | CALGEYWGTTYTDKLIF
NA | medium-sized | TRDJ2 | TRDV1 | TGTGCTCTTGGGGAACTCGGCGAGGGGATCCAGCCTTTGACAGCACAACTCTTCTTT | CALGELGEGIQPLTAQLFF
NA | few | TRDJ1 | TRDV1 | TGTGCTCTTGGGGAACTAGATCCTACGGTCTGGGGGTGGACCGATAAACTCATCTTT | CALGELDPTVWGWTDKLIF
TRDD3 | NA | TRDJ1 | TRDV1 | TGTGCTCTTGGGGACTTCCCTTCCGGGGTACTGGGGGATAAGGGGTACCGTAAACTCATCTTT | CALGDFPSGVLGDKGYRKLIF
TRDD3 | few | TRDJ1 | TRDV1 | TGTGCTCTTGGGGAACTCCCACGTCGGGTTCCTACCCTGGGGGATACGGGGAATGGCGATAAACTCATCTTT | CALGELPRRVPTLGDTGNGDKLIF
NA | large | TRDJ3 | TRDV2 | TGTGCCTGTGACACCGTACTGGGCCAGAGCTCCTGGGACACCCGACAGATGTTTTTC | CACDTVLGQSSWDTRQMFF
TRDD3 | medium-sized | TRDJ1 | TRDV1 | TGTGCTCTTGGGGACCGACACCAAGTCCCCCGGGGGATAGCGTTTACCGATAAACTCATCTTT | CALGDRHQVPRGIAFTDKLIF
TRDD3 | NA | TRDJ1 | TRDV1 | TGTGCTCTTGGGGTAATTCCTACTGGGGGATACGCCGATAAACTCATCTTT | CALGVIPTGGYADKLIF
TRDD3 | large | TRDJ3 | TRDV2 | TGTGCCTGTGACACGTGGGGGGATACGCGCTCCTGGGACACCCGACAGATGTTTTTC | CACDTWGDTRSWDTRQMFF
TRDD3 | medium-sized | TRDJ3 | TRDV2 | TGTGCCTGTGACAATACTGGGGGATACCCCTCCTGGGACACCCGACAGATGTTTTTC | CACDNTGGYPSWDTRQMFF
TRDD3 | large | TRDJ3 | TRDV2 | TGTGCCTGTGACATACTGGGGGATACCTCCTGGGACACCCGACAGATGTTTTTC | CACDILGDTSWDTRQMFF
NA | medium-sized | TRDJ1 | TRDV1 | TGTGCTCTTGGGGAACTTTCTTCGGGGGAGAGCAAACCGTACACCGATAAACTCATCTTT | CALGELSSGESKPYTDKLIF
TRDD3 | large | TRDJ1 | TRDV2 | TGTGCCTGTGACGTACTGGGGGTTTACACCGATAAACTCATCTTT | CACDVLGVYTDKLIF
TRDD3 | NA | TRDJ1 | TRDV1 | TGTGCTCTTGGGGAACCTGGGCTTCCTACGGACCCTACTGGGGGATATCTTAAACTCATCTTT | CALGEPGLPTDPTGGYLKLIF
TRDD3 | large | TRDJ1 | TRDV2 | TGTGCCTGTGACAGACTGGGGGACACTGGGACCGATAAACTCATCTTT | CACDRLGDTGTDKLIF
TRDD3 | NA | TRDJ1 | TRDV1 | TGTGCTCTTGGGGGGGAATTCTGGGGGATAGGCCAGAACACCGATAAACTCATCTTT | CALGGEFWGIGQNTDKLIF
TRDD3 | few | TRDJ1 | TRDV1 | TGTGCTCTTGGGCCCCACTTCCTACGCTGGGGGATACCAGTCGAGTACACCGATAAACTCATCTTT | CALGPHFLRWGIPVEYTDKLIF
NA | medium-sized | TRDJ3 | TRDV1 | TGTGCTCTTTCCCGCTCCTGGGACACCCGACAGATGTTTTTC | CALSRSWDTRQMFF
NA | medium-sized | TRDJ1 | TRDV1 | TGTGCTCTTGGGGAAGGTCCCCCTCGAACTAGGGTCATCTTT | CALGEGPPRTRVIF
NA | NA | TRDJ1 | TRDV2 | TGTGCCTGCAACGAACTGAGGGAGGACACCGATAAACTCATCTTT | CACNELREDTDKLIF
TRDD3 | medium-sized | TRDJ1 | TRDV1 | TGTGCTCTTGGTCCCCCCATCGTACGACTGGGGGCCATGGACACCGATAAACTCATCTTT | CALGPPIVRLGAMDTDKLIF
TRDD3 | medium-sized | TRDJ2 | TRDV3 | TGTGCCTTCCCCATACTGGGGGATACTTTGACAGCACAACTCTTCTTT | CAFPILGDTLTAQLFF
TRDD3 | medium-sized | TRDJ1 | TRDV1 | TGTGCTCTTGCCGATTCAACTCCCGGGGGTAATACTCTACTGGGGGATAACACCGATAAACTCATCTTT | CALADSTPGGNTLLGDNTDKLIF
TRDD3 | large | TRDJ3 | TRDV2 | TGTGCCTGTGACTGGGGGAGCTCCTGGGACACCCGACAGATGTTTTTC | CACDWGSSWDTRQMFF
TRDD3 | NA | TRDJ1 | TRDV1 | TGTGCTCTTGGGGCCCCCTACGCCCGTTACTGGGGGACGCCCATCCGGGGCGATAAACTCATCTTT | CALGAPYARYWGTPIRGDKLIF
NA | medium-sized | TRDJ1 | TRDV3 | TGTGCCTTTAGCCTCCCCCCTTCCGGGGGAACGTACACCGATAAACTCATCTTT | CAFSLPPSGGTYTDKLIF
TRDD3 | few | TRDJ1 | TRDV1 | TGTGCCCTAGGGGAACTGTCCTACATGGTACTGGGGGATACGCACCCGTACACCGATAAACTCATCTTT | CALGELSYMVLGDTHPYTDKLIF
TRDD3 | few | TRDJ1 | TRDV1 | TGTGCTCTTGGGGAAAGGATGTTCCGCACTGGGGGACCTGGTGATAAACTCATCTTT | CALGERMFRTGGPGDKLIF
TRDD3 | large | TRDJ3 | TRDV2 | TGTGCCTGTGACACCGTCGATAGTACTGGGGCAGGAACCTGGGACACCCGACAGATGTTTTTC | CACDTVDSTGAGTWDTRQMFF
TRDD3 | few | TRDJ3 | TRDV2 | TGTGCCTGTGACACCTTAGTACTGGGGGATACCTCCTGGGACACCCGACAGATGTTTTTC | CACDTLVLGDTSWDTRQMFF
NA | NA | TRDJ3 | TRDV2 | TGTGCCTGTGACACCCGATACATAAGCTCCTGGGACACCCGACAGATGTTTTTC | CACDTRYISSWDTRQMFF
TRDD3 | few | TRDJ1 | TRDV2 | TGTGCCTGTGACAACGTACTGGGGGATACTGAGGGAACCACCGATAAACTCATCTTT | CACDNVLGDTEGTTDKLIF
TRDD3 | medium-sized | TRDJ2 | TRDV1 | TGTGCTCTTGGGGAACTGGGCACTGGCTTCTGGGGGTATTCTGTGACAGCACAACTCTTCTTT | CALGELGTGFWGYSVTAQLFF
TRDD3 | few | TRDJ1 | TRDV1 | TGTGCTCTTGGGCCCCGATGGCCCCTTTCACTGGGGGTTTCCGAGTACACCGATAAACTCACCTTT | CALGPRWPLSLGVSEYTDKLTF
TRDD2 | medium-sized | TRDJ3 | TRDV1 | TGTGCTCTTGGGGAAGGCCCTCCATCCTTCCTACCCTACTCCTGGGACACCCGACAGATGTTTTTC | CALGEGPPSFLPYSWDTRQMFF
NA | few | TRDJ1 | TRDV1 | TGTGCTCTTGGGGAACTTGTGGGGTTGACCGATAGACTCATCTTT | CALGELVGLTDRLIF
TRDD3 | large | TRDJ1 | TRDV2 | TGTGCCTGTGACACCCTGGGGGATTGGGCATTAGGTAAACTCATCTTT | CACDTLGDWALGKLIF
TRDD3 | medium-sized | TRDJ1 | TRDV2 | TGTGCCTGTGACACCGGGGTTGGGGGATACCCCGTGTACACCGATAAACTCATCTTT | CACDTGVGGYPVYTDKLIF
NA | large | TRDJ3 | TRDV2 | TGTGCCTGTGACACCGGGGGGAGCTCCTGGGACACCCGACAGATGTTTTTC | CACDTGGSSWDTRQMFF
TRDD3 | medium-sized | TRDJ1 | TRDV1 | TGTGCTCTTGGGGAAGGGCCCGTAAAGGGGACCTCCCATTTGGTGGGGGATACGCACACCGATAAACTCATCTTT | CALGEGPVKGTSHLVGDTHTDKLIF
TRDD3 | few | TRDJ2 | TRDV1 | TGTGCTCTTGGGGATTTCGTACTGGGGGATACAGCACAACTCTTCTTT | CALGDFVLGDTAQLFF
NA | NA | TRDJ1 | TRDV1 | TGTGCTCTTGGGGGCCCCTCCTACGACCCTCCTATAGTCAATAAACTCACCTTT | CALGGPSYDPPIVNKLTF
NA | NA | TRDJ3 | TRDV2 | TGTGCCTGTGACACCTTGGGGACCCGGGTCTCCTGGGGCACCCGACAGATGTTTTTC | CACDTLGTRVSWGTRQMFF
TRDD3 | large | TRDJ3 | TRDV2 | TGTGCCTGTGACACTTTACTGGGGGAGAGCTCCTGGGACACCCGACAGATGTTTTTC | CACDTLLGESSWDTRQMFF
TRDD3 | medium-sized | TRDJ1 | TRDV1 | TGTGCTCTTGGGGAAGGTAGGCTACTGGGGGGCCTCCCCGATAAACTCATCTTT | CALGEGRLLGGLPDKLIF
TRDD3 | large | TRDJ3 | TRDV2 | TGTGCCTGTGACGGCTGGGGGACTCCTCGATCCTGGGACACCCGACAGATGTTTTTC | CACDGWGTPRSWDTRQMFF
NA | medium-sized | TRDJ1 | TRDV1 | TGTGCTCTTGGGGAAATCCCACGTGGGGTCTACACCGATAAACTCATCTTT | CALGEIPRGVYTDKLIF
TRDD3 | NA | TRDJ3 | TRDV2 | TGTGCCTGTGACACGATCGGGGGGATCCGCCGCTCCTGGGACACCCGACAGATGTTTTTC | CACDTIGGIRRSWDTRQMFF
NA | medium-sized | TRDJ1 | TRDV2 | TGTGCCTGCAACGAACTGAGGGGGGACACCGATAAACTCATCTTT | CACNELRGDTDKLIF
NA | NA | TRDJ1 | TRDV1 | TGTGCTCTTGGGGAGCCACCCTTCCCCCCGTACACCGATAAACTCATCTTT | CALGEPPFPPYTDKLIF
NA | medium-sized | TRDJ1 | TRDV1 | TGTGCTCTTGGGGAACCGGGGACCTACAGGGGGTACACCGATAAACTCATCTTT | CALGEPGTYRGYTDKLIF
TRDD3 | NA | TRDJ3 | TRDV2 | TGTGCCTGTGACACCTGGGGCACTGGGGGATACCTCTCCTGGGACACCCGACAGATGTTTTTC | CACDTWGTGGYLSWDTRQMFF
NA | large | TRDJ3 | TRDV2 | TGTGCCTGTGACACCTGGGACACCCGACAGATGTTTTTC | CACDTWDTRQMFF